Listed below are T cell receptor beta chains from one sample, sequenced in a study of TIL therapy for anti-PD-1-resistant metastatic lung cancer. Profiling relied on immunoSEQ multiplex PCR, and the TCRdb table lists in-frame clones only, not all of them. The sample has 25,000 to 40,000 clones, about 70% seen once. Material: blood, obtained at baseline. These TCRs come from a woman between 25 and 80 years old with non-small cell lung cancer. The CDR3 runs from the conserved cysteine through the conserved F or W. The D gene is left open where the match is weak. The size of a clone is reported for some rows only, either as once, few or many, or as a class for expanded clones.

len: 14; j_gene: TRBJ2-1; d_gene: NA; abundance: NA; v_gene: TRBV6-5; CDR3nt: TGTGCCAGCAGTTACGACGGAATAAACAATGAGCAGTTCTTC; CDR3aa: CASSYDGINNEQFF
len: 11; j_gene: TRBJ1-2; d_gene: NA; abundance: NA; v_gene: TRBV11-2; CDR3nt: TGTGCCAGCAGCTTCCGAGATGGCTACACCTTC; CDR3aa: CASSFRDGYTF
len: 15; j_gene: TRBJ1-3; d_gene: TRBD1; abundance: NA; v_gene: TRBV6-6; CDR3nt: TGTGCCAGCAGGGACAGGGGGATCTCTGGAAACACCATATATTTT; CDR3aa: CASRDRGISGNTIYF
len: 14; j_gene: TRBJ1-1; d_gene: NA; abundance: NA; v_gene: TRBV5-4; CDR3nt: TGTGCCAGCAGCTTAGGGACTGGCGTTAAGGTAGCTTTCTTT; CDR3aa: CASSLGTGVKVAFF
len: 14; j_gene: TRBJ2-1; d_gene: TRBD2; abundance: few; v_gene: TRBV5-1; CDR3nt: TGCGCCAGCACTGATACGGGAGGGATAAATGAGCAGTTCTTC; CDR3aa: CASTDTGGINEQFF
len: 13; j_gene: TRBJ2-2; d_gene: TRBD1; abundance: NA; v_gene: TRBV2; CDR3nt: TGTGCCAGTCGACAGGGTTGGACCGGGGAGCTGTTTTTT; CDR3aa: CASRQGWTGELFF
len: 14; j_gene: TRBJ2-1; d_gene: NA; abundance: NA; v_gene: TRBV10-3; CDR3nt: TGTGCCATCAGTGAAGGGCTAGATGGGAATGAGCAGTTCTTC; CDR3aa: CAISEGLDGNEQFF
len: 14; j_gene: TRBJ2-7; d_gene: NA; abundance: NA; v_gene: TRBV5-1; CDR3nt: TGCGCCAGCAGCTTGGAGGTCAGGGAATACGGGCAGTACTTC; CDR3aa: CASSLEVREYGQYF
len: 15; j_gene: TRBJ2-7; d_gene: NA; abundance: NA; v_gene: TRBV5-4; CDR3nt: TGTGCCAGCGAGGGGACCAGCACCGGCTCCTACGAGCAGTACTTC; CDR3aa: CASEGTSTGSYEQYF
len: 16; j_gene: TRBJ2-3; d_gene: TRBD2; abundance: NA; v_gene: TRBV6-6; CDR3nt: TGTGCCAGCAGTTACTTAGCGGGAGGGCCGGCAGATACGCAGTATTTT; CDR3aa: CASSYLAGGPADTQYF
len: 19; j_gene: TRBJ2-7; d_gene: NA; abundance: NA; v_gene: TRBV14; CDR3nt: TGTGCCAGCAGCCAAGGAGGGCAATTAATCAGAGGGGCCTCCTACGAGCAGTACTTC; CDR3aa: CASSQGGQLIRGASYEQYF
len: 20; j_gene: TRBJ2-2; d_gene: NA; abundance: NA; v_gene: TRBV11-3; CDR3nt: TGTGCCAGCAGCTTAGAAACGGGGTTTTTCCAGAAAGATCACACCGGGGAGCTGTTTTTT; CDR3aa: CASSLETGFFQKDHTGELFF
len: 15; j_gene: TRBJ1-5; d_gene: NA; abundance: few; v_gene: TRBV19; CDR3nt: TGTGCCAGTAGGACGGGAGCCTATAGCAATCAGCCCCAGCATTTT; CDR3aa: CASRTGAYSNQPQHF
len: 16; j_gene: TRBJ1-3; d_gene: NA; abundance: NA; v_gene: TRBV4-1; CDR3nt: TGCGCCAGCAGCCAAGGTGGCGGCAGCTCTGGAAACACCATATATTTT; CDR3aa: CASSQGGGSSGNTIYF
len: 15; j_gene: TRBJ2-2; d_gene: NA; abundance: NA; v_gene: TRBV2; CDR3nt: TGTGCCAGCAGTGGGATCATAGGGGCAGGCGGGGAGCTGTTTTTT; CDR3aa: CASSGIIGAGGELFF
len: 13; j_gene: TRBJ1-2; d_gene: NA; abundance: NA; v_gene: TRBV7-2; CDR3nt: TGTGCCAGCGCCGAATCCCCCGGGAATGGCTACACCTTC; CDR3aa: CASAESPGNGYTF
len: 15; j_gene: TRBJ1-5; d_gene: NA; abundance: NA; v_gene: TRBV27; CDR3nt: TGTGCCAGCGGAACGACGGACGAAGCTGGTCAGCCCCAGCATTTT; CDR3aa: CASGTTDEAGQPQHF
len: 14; j_gene: TRBJ2-7; d_gene: NA; abundance: NA; v_gene: TRBV9; CDR3nt: TGTGCCAGCAGCCCCAGTGGTGGGTTTTACGAGCAGTACTTC; CDR3aa: CASSPSGGFYEQYF
len: 14; j_gene: TRBJ1-5; d_gene: NA; abundance: NA; v_gene: TRBV30; CDR3nt: TGTGCCTGGAGTCTAGATCATAGCAATCAGCCTCAGCATTTT; CDR3aa: CAWSLDHSNQPQHF
len: 14; j_gene: TRBJ2-6; d_gene: NA; abundance: NA; v_gene: TRBV6-6; CDR3nt: TGTGCCACCAAACCCGAATCTGGGGCCAACGTCCTGACTTTC; CDR3aa: CATKPESGANVLTF
len: 15; j_gene: TRBJ1-6; d_gene: TRBD1; abundance: NA; v_gene: TRBV9; CDR3nt: TGTGCCAGCAGCCCAGACGGGACAGGGGTCTCACCCCTCCACTTT; CDR3aa: CASSPDGTGVSPLHF
len: 15; j_gene: TRBJ2-7; d_gene: TRBD2; abundance: NA; v_gene: TRBV15; CDR3nt: TGTGCCACCAGCAGAGAGCCTAGCGGTTCCTACGAGCAGTACTTC; CDR3aa: CATSREPSGSYEQYF
len: 15; j_gene: TRBJ2-3; d_gene: NA; abundance: NA; v_gene: TRBV4-2; CDR3nt: TGTGCCAGCAGCCAAGGAGGGGCGGATACAGATACGCAGTATTTT; CDR3aa: CASSQGGADTDTQYF